The 30 T cell receptor beta chains below were found in one sample sequenced in a study of beta chain features in type 1 diabetes listed by TCRdb under 2018. Library generation was performed with the immunoSEQ multiplex PCR assay. The High Capacity cDNA Reverse Transcription Kit was used to reverse transcribe all of the isolated RNA, meaning that expressed TCRB transcripts were what got sequenced. Held by TCRdb, this immuneACCESS table contains in-frame sequences only and omits some clones. Under half of the omission traces to an unresolved V gene where checked; the cause of the rest is unknown. This sample lists about 180,000 clones; approximately 13% were detected once. Less than 0.7% of the sample lies in the top ten. Sequencing was done on a sample of central memory CD4+ T cells from blood. All receptors derive from a woman between 18 and 29 years old in good health.

The CDR3 region is CASSELGGSNEQFF. CDR3 DNA: TGTGCCAGCAGTGAACTAGGCGGGAGCAATGAGCAGTTCTTC. This chain links TRBV25-1 with TRBJ2-1; TRBD2 aligns across 7 bases. Germline-derived CDR1 and CDR2 are MGHDK and SYGVNS. The CDR3 loop spans 14 amino acids. V was clipped by 2 bases and J by 6 bases; unmatched bases: 4.

A few counts support this clone. The genes are TRBV5-8 and TRBJ2-1, with D hard to call. Germline V gives CDR1 SGHTS, CDR2 YDEGEE. V was trimmed by 2 bases and J by 8 bases, leaving 11 bases between them. This CDR3 has 13 residues. CDR3 residues: CASSFISNDEQFF. Here the CDR3 DNA reads TGTGCCAGCAGCTTCATCTCTAACGATGAGCAGTTCTTC.

This clone was seen only a few times. The V call is TRBV30, the J call TRBJ1-3; D not resolved. CDR1 and CDR2 (germline): GTSNPN, SVGIG (reference sequence). This CDR3 has 15 residues. Trimming left V 2 bases short and J 4 bases short, with 15 bases between. The DNA of the CDR3 is TGTGCCTGGAGTTCAAAGGAGGTCTCGGGAAACACCATATATTTT. Its translation is CAWSSKEVSGNTIYF.

This clone was recorded a few times. The gene calls are TRBV28 and TRBJ1-1, with D maybe TRBD1 (5 bases). The CDR3 has 14 residues. Germline V lookup: CDR1 MDHEN, CDR2 SYDVKM. Between the trimmed V and J ends, which lost 4 bases and 5 bases, there was a span of 14 bases. CDR3 DNA: TGTGCCAGCAGTTCTGCAGGGAAATTTACTGAAGCTTTCTTT. Translation gives CASSSAGKFTEAFF.

The chain recombines TRBV2 with TRBJ1-2, with D hard to call. The CDR3 is 11 residues long. V gave up 8 bases and J gave up 7 bases, with 11 bases separating them. From germline, CDR1 is SNHLY and CDR2 FYNNEI. CDR3 region: CASHGEGGYTF. The CDR3 nucleotides read TGTGCCAGCCACGGGGAGGGTGGCTACACCTTC.

The chain joins TRBV7-2 to TRBJ1-2; 7 bases match TRBD1. The germline V gene encodes CDR1 SGHTA and CDR2 FQGNSA. The CDR3 has 15 residues. Trimming removed 1 base from V and 1 base from J; junction bases left unmatched: 3. The CDR3 sequence is CASSLGQGFNYGYTF. As DNA, the CDR3 is TGTGCCAGCAGCTTAGGACAGGGATTTAACTATGGCTACACCTTC. The variable domain in full, completed from reference TRBV7-2 and TRBJ1-2, reads GAGVSQSPSNKVTEKGKDVELRCDPISGHTALYWYRQSLGQGLEFLIYFQGNSAPDKSGLPSDRFSAERTGGSVSTLTIQRTQQEDSAVYLCASSLGQGFNYGYTFGSGTRLTVV.

The gene calls are TRBV30 and TRBJ2-1; D may be TRBD2 (6 bases). Deletions cut 8 bases from V and 10 bases from J, with 18 bases between. This CDR3 has 12 amino acids. Germline V gene sequence: CDR1 GTSNPN, CDR2 SVGIG (reference sequence). The CDR3 DNA is TGTGCCGGGACTCCTGGTAGCGTAGAGCAGTTCTTC. The encoded protein is CAGTPGSVEQFF. Full variable domain (rest looked up from reference TRBV30 and TRBJ2-1): SQTIHQWPATLVQPVGSPLSLECTVEGTSNPNLYWYRQAAGRGLQLLFYSVGIGQISSEVPQNLSASRPQDRQFILSSKKLLLSDSGFYLCAGTPGSVEQFFGPGTRLTVL.

This clone was seen only a few times. This chain connects TRBV7-9 to TRBJ2-1, with 7 bases fitting TRBD1. Germline CDR1 SEHNR, CDR2 FQNEAQ (reference sequence). The CDR3 totals 15 residues. V lost 4 bases and J lost 2; bases outside the gene matches: 5. The CDR3 spells CASSSGQRTYNEQFF. In DNA, the CDR3 is TGTGCCAGCAGCTCGGGACAGAGAACCTACAATGAGCAGTTCTTC.

This rearrangement joins TRBV5-1 to TRBJ1-3; 7 nucleotides match TRBD1. The CDR3 runs to 17 residues. The junction had 13 bases not matched to a gene; V was cut back by 4 bases and J by 3 bases. Germline CDR1 reads SGHRS; CDR2 reads YFSETQ. CDR3 region: CASSRTPGTALGNTIYF. The CDR3 DNA reads as TGCGCCAGCAGCCGTACCCCCGGGACAGCACTTGGAAACACCATATATTTT.

This chain joins TRBV9 and TRBJ1-1; D not resolved. Looked up from germline, CDR1 is SGDLS and CDR2 is YYNGEE. The CDR3 is made up of 16 amino acids. Trimming left V 4 bases short and J 0 bases short, with 16 bases between. CDR3 region: CASSPDGWAMNTEAFF. In DNA, the CDR3 is TGTGCCAGCAGCCCAGATGGGTGGGCAATGAACACTGAAGCTTTCTTT.

This clone appeared a few times. This rearrangement joins TRBV5-5 to TRBJ1-4, with unresolved D. The CDR3 consists of 14 residues. With 7 bases removed from V and 3 bases from J, the gap between germline ends came to 13 bases. The germline CDR1 and CDR2 sequences are SGHKS and YYEKEE (reference sequence). CDR3 nucleotides: TGTGCCAGCGGACCTAGCAACCCTAATGAAAAACTGTTTTTT. It codes for CASGPSNPNEKLFF. Drawing the rest from reference TRBV5-5 and TRBJ1-4, the complete variable domain is DAGVTQSPTHLIKTRGQQVTLRCSPISGHKSVSWYQQVLGQGPQFIFQYYEKEERGRGNFPDRFSARQFPNYSSELNVNALLLGDSALYLCASGPSNPNEKLFFGSGTQLSVL.

This clone was seen more than once but under ten times. The V gene is TRBV6-6, the J gene TRBJ1-1; D is ambiguous. The CDR3 loop spans 14 amino acids. The ends were cut back, 9 bases at V and 3 bases at J, with 17 bases in the middle. Looked up from germline, CDR1 is MNHNY and CDR2 is SVGAGI (reference sequence). The CDR3 here is CASVESGRYTEAFF. The CDR3 DNA follows: TGTGCCAGTGTCGAGAGCGGGAGGTACACTGAAGCTTTCTTT.

J is TRBJ1-5 and V is TRBV5-8; TRBD1 is a possible D gene (5 bases). The CDR3 runs 16 residues. Per germline, CDR1 SGHTS and CDR2 YDEGEE. V gave up 4 bases and J gave up 2 bases, with 16 bases separating them. The CDR3 here is CASSPFRVGGNQPQHF. The CDR3 region has the DNA TGTGCCAGCAGCCCATTCAGGGTAGGGGGCAATCAGCCCCAGCATTTT.

The V gene is TRBV2, the J gene TRBJ2-2; a possible D gene is TRBD1 (6 bases). The CDR3 runs to 15 residues. V was clipped by 5 bases and J by 0 bases, with 10 bases between them. The V gene's germline CDR1 is SNHLY and CDR2 FYNNEI. In DNA, the CDR3 is TGTGCCAGCAGTCCTAGACAGGCGAACACCGGGGAGCTGTTTTTT. It encodes CASSPRQANTGELFF.

This clone occurred a few times. Here the CDR3 DNA reads TGTGCCAGCACCCCGGGGACAGGGGTCAGAGATGAGCAGTTCTTC. Protein: CASTPGTGVRDEQFF. This chain joins TRBV4-2 and TRBJ2-1; 10 nucleotides line up with TRBD1. Germline CDR1 and CDR2: LGHNA and YNFKEQ. The CDR3 totals 15 residues. The V gene end was trimmed by 7 bases and the J gene end by 8 bases; junction bases not matched to a gene: 11.

The chain couples TRBV28 to TRBJ1-2; 8 nucleotides match TRBD1. This CDR3 has 13 residues. The germline V gene encodes CDR1 MDHEN and CDR2 SYDVKM. With V trimmed by 6 bases and J by 6 bases, 6 bases remained unmatched. Here the CDR3 reads CASRPQGVDGYTF. The CDR3 DNA follows: TGTGCCAGCAGGCCACAGGGGGTGGATGGCTACACCTTC.

The rearrangement joins TRBV4-1 to TRBJ1-1; TRBD1 matches 8 bases. CDR1 is MGHRA, CDR2 YSYEKL, per germline. The trim removed 0 bases at V and 10 bases at J, leaving 10 bases unmatched. The length of the CDR3 is 15 residues. The CDR3 reads CASSQDGGRGQRAFF. The CDR3 coding sequence is TGCGCCAGCAGCCAAGACGGGGGCAGGGGGCAGAGAGCTTTCTTT.

The table lists this clone with a few counts. The V and J genes are TRBV25-1 and TRBJ1-2; D remains ambiguous. With 1 base removed from V and 2 bases from J, the gap between germline ends came to 8 bases. CDR1 is MGHDK and CDR2 is SYGVNS in the germline V gene. This CDR3 has 14 residues. The CDR3 DNA is TGTGCCAGCAGTGAATTGGTAGCAAACTATGGCTACACCTTC. Translation: CASSELVANYGYTF.

This rearrangement joins TRBV28 to TRBJ2-2; 7 positions match TRBD1. CDR3 size: 17 residues. Unmatched junction bases numbered 12, after V lost 6 bases and J lost 2 bases. Germline CDR1 is MDHEN and CDR2 is SYDVKM. The CDR3 protein is CASSYRETGYNTGELFF. The CDR3 nucleotides read TGTGCCAGCAGCTACCGAGAGACAGGGTATAACACCGGGGAGCTGTTTTTT.

The chain employs TRBV6-6 and TRBJ2-5; 12 bases match TRBD2. V shed 6 bases, J shed 1 base, and the junction held 0 bases outside the gene matches. CDR1 MNHNY and CDR2 SVGAGI come from the germline V gene (reference sequence). The length of the CDR3 is 14 residues. CDR3 amino acids: CASRTSGGQETQYF. The CDR3 coding sequence is TGTGCCAGCAGGACTAGCGGGGGCCAAGAGACCCAGTACTTC.

The V gene is TRBV19, the J gene TRBJ2-5, with 7 bases that match TRBD2. Losses at the gene ends were 5 bases for V and 11 bases for J; bases not matched to a gene: 20. Germline V gene lookup returns CDR1 LNHDA and CDR2 SQIVND (reference sequence). This CDR3 region has 16 residues. The CDR3 sequence: CASSLSVSGAVKAQYF. CDR3 DNA sequence: TGTGCCAGTAGTCTATCCGTGAGCGGGGCAGTAAAGGCTCAGTACTTC.

The chain is built from TRBV2 and TRBJ2-5; TRBD1 aligns across 8 bases. CDR1 SNHLY and CDR2 FYNNEI come from the germline V gene. Germline trimming cut 10 bases from V and 4 bases from J; bases unmatched to any gene: 8. There are 13 residues in the CDR3. The CDR3 region has the DNA TGTGCCACGCGACAGGGGCTGGGAGAGACCCAGTACTTC. Translated, it gives CATRQGLGETQYF.

This clone was seen a few times. This chain joins TRBV5-1 and TRBJ2-7, with 8 bases aligning to TRBD1. This CDR3 comprises 14 residues. V shed 0 bases, J shed 5 bases, and the junction held 4 bases outside the gene matches. Germline V CDR1 and CDR2: SGHRS, YFSETQ. CDR3 DNA: TGCGCCAGCAGCTTGGCCGGACAGGGAGACGAGCAGTACTTC. It encodes CASSLAGQGDEQYF.

The chain links TRBV5-1 to TRBJ2-5; 9 bases are a match to TRBD1. There are 14 residues in the CDR3. The V gene end was trimmed by 8 bases and the J gene end by 2 bases; junction bases not matched to a gene: 7. Germline V gene data show CDR1 as SGHRS and CDR2 as YFSETQ. For the CDR3, the DNA is TGCGCCAGTGGACAGGGGTCTATTCAAGAGACCCAGTACTTC. Protein: CASGQGSIQETQYF.

This clone has more than one count but fewer than ten. At one end, the junction sequence differs from germline, possibly due to a read error. This CDR3 is CASSPTGFNSYNEQFF. CDR3 DNA: TGTGCTAGCAGCCCCACAGGGTTCAACTCCTACAATGAGCAGTTCTTC. The V call is TRBV7-7, the J call TRBJ2-1; D is possibly TRBD1 (6 bases). The CDR3 has 16 amino acids. Germline V gene sequence: CDR1 SSHAT, CDR2 FNYEAQ (reference sequence).

The CDR3 DNA sequence: TGTGCCAGCAGTTCCCCTGTAGCGGGAGGGAAGGCCGGGGAGCTGTTTTTT. This gives the protein CASSSPVAGGKAGELFF. The chain has TRBV27 and TRBJ2-2; 11 bases match TRBD2. The CDR3 extends over 17 amino acids. Germline CDR1 MNHEY, CDR2 SMNVEV (reference sequence). The V and J ends lost 4 bases and 6 bases, in that order; junction bases with no gene match: 10.

The table lists this clone with a few counts. The CDR3 bases are TGTGCCAGCACTGTACTAGCGGGAGGCTCCTACGAGCAGTACTTC. This sequence encodes CASTVLAGGSYEQYF. This chain connects TRBV6-1 to TRBJ2-7; 12 bases map to TRBD2. There are 15 residues in the CDR3. CDR1 is MNHNS, CDR2 SASEGT, per germline. Unmatched junction bases numbered 4, after V lost 7 bases and J lost 0 bases.

The V gene is TRBV5-1, the J gene TRBJ2-3; the D is unclear. V was cut by 6 bases and J by 3 bases, with 11 bases left in between. The CDR3 covers 13 residues. The germline V gene has CDR1 SGHRS and CDR2 YFSETQ. CDR3 in DNA: TGCGCCAGCACTCCCCTTCTTACAGATACGCAGTATTTT. Its translation: CASTPLLTDTQYF.

The chain carries TRBV7-9 and TRBJ2-1; TRBD1 is a possible D gene (6 bases). Germline assignment: CDR1 SEHNR and CDR2 FQNEAQ (reference sequence). V lost 5 bases, J lost 9 bases, and 17 bases lay in between. This CDR3 spans 14 amino acids. DNA of the CDR3: TGTGCCAGCAGCCAAAGTACAGGGCCGGGTGAGCAGTTCTTC. Translated: CASSQSTGPGEQFF.

The rearrangement links TRBV7-2 to TRBJ1-2; D possibly corresponds to TRBD1 (6 bases). Germline V gene lookup returns CDR1 SGHTA and CDR2 FQGNSA. This CDR3 is 15 amino acids long. V lost 4 bases and J lost 8, with 20 bases in between. CDR3 sequence reads: CASSSRGQGRGGYTF. The CDR3 DNA reads TGTGCCAGCAGCTCCCGAGGTCAGGGGAGGGGGGGCTACACCTTC.